Presented here are 32 T cell receptor beta chains from one specimen sequenced in a study of cytomegalovirus exposure and HLA in healthy donors. A multiplex PCR was run with 60 Vbeta primers and 13 Jbeta primers. Sequenced by immunoSEQ multiplex PCR; TCRdb stores in-frame clones only, minus some. The data hold about 110,000 clones, with over 60% observed a single time. The sequenced sample consisted of PBMCs. These receptors came from a woman in her forties or fifties in good health and CMV-seropositive.

This clone was seen a single time. The chain recombines TRBV6-1 with TRBJ1-5; 9 bases map to TRBD1. This CDR3 spans 18 amino acids. CDR1 and CDR2 from the germline V gene are MNHNS and SASEGT. V lost 1 base, J lost 0 bases, and 7 bases stayed unmatched. CDR3 coding DNA: TGTGCCAGCAGTGAAGGGACAGGGGAGCCCTATAGCAATCAGCCCCAGCATTTT. Its translation: CASSEGTGEPYSNQPQHF.

The chain is built from TRBV7-9 and TRBJ2-3; TRBD1 matches at 9 bases. Germline CDR1 reads SEHNR; CDR2 reads FQNEAQ (reference sequence). The CDR3 sequence is 17 residues long. V gave up 4 bases and J gave up 2 bases; unmatched junction bases: 10. This chain's CDR3 is CASSSNRGPANTDTQYF. In nucleotides, the CDR3 is TGTGCCAGCAGCTCGAACAGGGGGCCGGCGAACACAGATACGCAGTATTTT.

The V call is TRBV28, the J call TRBJ1-2; D perhaps matches TRBD1 (5 bases). The CDR3 length is 13 residues. V was trimmed by 8 bases and J by 3 bases, leaving 13 bases between them. Germline V gene lookup returns CDR1 MDHEN and CDR2 SYDVKM. CDR3 loop: CASGGVTDYGYTF. The CDR3, as DNA: TGTGCCAGCGGGGGGGTGACCGACTATGGCTACACCTTC.

The gene calls are TRBV9 and TRBJ2-1; D perhaps matches TRBD1 (5 bases). The CDR3 is made up of 15 amino acids. V lost 4 bases and J lost 4, with 15 bases in between. In germline, CDR1 is SGDLS, CDR2 YYNGEE. DNA of the CDR3: TGTGCCAGCAGCTTGGACATGAGAATTTACAATGAGCAGTTCTTC. This codes for CASSLDMRIYNEQFF.

The chain combines TRBV5-5 with TRBJ1-1; possible D gene TRBD1, 5 bases. The V gene lost 4 bases and the J gene lost 4 bases, with 14 bases spanning the gap. The germline V gene encodes CDR1 SGHKS and CDR2 YYEKEE (reference sequence). The CDR3 has 14 residues. The CDR3 DNA follows: TGTGCCAGCAGCCTGGGGGGGGAGAGCACTGAAGCTTTCTTT. Its protein is CASSLGGESTEAFF.

CDR3 bases: TGTGCCAGCAGCCTTACCGGGACAGGGGAAGAGACCCAGTACTTC. Protein sequence: CASSLTGTGEETQYF. This chain uses TRBV7-9 with TRBJ2-5; 10 bases map to TRBD1. This CDR3 has 15 residues. V was pared by 5 bases and J by 3 bases, with 6 bases of the junction left unmatched. Germline V lookup: CDR1 SEHNR, CDR2 FQNEAQ (reference sequence).

The V call is TRBV18, the J call TRBJ1-2, with a possible D match to TRBD1 (6 bases). The germline V gene has CDR1 KGHSH and CDR2 LQKENI. V lost 6 bases to trimming and J lost 4 bases, with 33 bases between them. The CDR3 extends over 20 amino acids. For the CDR3, the DNA is TGTGCCAGCTCTTCCAACAACTCTCCGGGACATCCTTCCGGAAGCTATGGCTACACCTTC. Translated, it gives CASSSNNSPGHPSGSYGYTF.

The V call is TRBV7-3, the J call TRBJ1-1; D is undetermined. With 2 bases removed from V and 1 base from J, the gap between germline ends came to 5 bases. Germline V gene data show CDR1 as SGHTA and CDR2 as FQGTGA. This CDR3 region has 13 residues. The CDR3 sequence: CASSLSENTEAFF. The CDR3 DNA reads as TGTGCCAGCAGCTTATCAGAGAACACTGAAGCTTTCTTT. Filled out from reference TRBV7-3 and TRBJ1-1, the complete variable domain reads GAGVSQTPSNKVTEKGKYVELRCDPISGHTALYWYRQSLGQGPEFLIYFQGTGAADDSGLPNDRFFAVRPEGSVSTLKIQRTERGDSAVYLCASSLSENTEAFFGQGTRLTVV.

The rearrangement uses TRBV14 and TRBJ1-6, with D tentatively TRBD1 (5 bases). Germline V CDR1 and CDR2: SGHDN, FVKESK. This CDR3 is built from 15 residues. Trimming pared 0 bases from V and 8 bases from J, leaving 11 bases between. CDR3 coding DNA: TGTGCCAGCAGCCAAGAGGGGGGGTGGTATTCACCCCTCCACTTT. Translated: CASSQEGGWYSPLHF.

The chain combines TRBV18 with TRBJ1-4, with TRBD1 identical over 7 bases. Germline-derived CDR1 and CDR2 are KGHSH and LQKENI. The CDR3 length is 14 residues. Trimming at V came to 4 bases and at J to 8 bases, leaving 7 bases not matched to a gene. CDR3 nucleotide sequence: TGTGCCAGCTCACGCAGGGGGGACGAGGAAAAACTGTTTTTT. It codes for CASSRRGDEEKLFF. Variable domain in full (rest from reference TRBV18 and TRBJ1-4): NAGVMQNPRHLVRRRGQEARLRCSPMKGHSHVYWYRQLPEEGLKFMVYLQKENIIDESGMPKERFSAEFPKEGPSILRIQQVVRGDSAAYFCASSRRGDEEKLFFGSGTQLSVL.

J is TRBJ1-4 and V is TRBV29-1; D possibly corresponds to TRBD1 (5 bases). This CDR3 region has 13 residues. With 8 bases removed from V and 4 bases from J, the gap between germline ends came to 14 bases. Germline V CDR1 and CDR2: SQVTM, ANQGSEA. This CDR3 is CSTRGGDNEKLFF. The DNA of the CDR3 is TGCAGCACCCGGGGGGGGGATAATGAAAAACTGTTTTTT.

J is TRBJ2-5 and V is TRBV7-8, with 7 bases identical to TRBD1. The length of the CDR3 is 15 residues. Trimming at V came to 7 bases and at J to 3 bases, leaving 11 bases not matched to a gene. CDR1 and CDR2 (germline): SGHVS, FQNEAQ. The CDR3 protein is CASTSFGTEKETQYF. Written as DNA, the CDR3 is TGTGCCAGCACCTCCTTCGGGACAGAGAAAGAGACCCAGTACTTC.

The chain has TRBV18 and TRBJ1-1; 8 bases map to TRBD1. Unmatched junction bases numbered 7, after V lost 9 bases and J lost 4 bases. The germline V gene encodes CDR1 KGHSH and CDR2 LQKENI. The CDR3 is made up of 13 amino acids. CDR3 nucleotides: TGTGCCAGTATCAGGGGGCTTTTCACTGAAGCTTTCTTT. Protein sequence: CASIRGLFTEAFF.

The V gene is TRBV6-1, the J gene TRBJ1-2; 7 bases match TRBD1. The V segment lost 6 bases and the J segment 1 base; nucleotides outside the gene matches: 5. The CDR3 runs to 14 residues. Germline V gene data show CDR1 as MNHNS and CDR2 as SASEGT. The CDR3 DNA is TGTGCCAGCAGATTGGACAGGAATAACTATGGCTACACCTTC. It codes for CASRLDRNNYGYTF.

This clone was seen at least ten times. The rearrangement uses TRBV13 and TRBJ1-1; D ambiguous. This CDR3 contains 15 residues. Germline V gene lookup returns CDR1 PRHDT and CDR2 FYEKMQ (reference sequence). Trimming removed 4 bases from V and 5 bases from J, with 17 bases in between. The CDR3 here is CASSYPGEGETEAFF. In nucleotides, the CDR3 is TGTGCCAGCAGCTACCCCGGAGAAGGAGAAACTGAAGCTTTCTTT.

The V and J genes are TRBV10-3 and TRBJ1-1, with D perhaps TRBD1 (5 bases). This CDR3 has 14 amino acids. Trimming pared 0 bases from V and 5 bases from J, leaving 10 bases between. Germline values: CDR1 ENHRY, CDR2 SYGVKD. CDR3: CAISESQGVTEAFF. For the CDR3, the DNA is TGTGCCATCAGTGAGTCCCAGGGCGTAACTGAAGCTTTCTTT.

This clone was seen a few times. The chain carries TRBV2 and TRBJ1-4, with D uncertain. This CDR3 has 14 residues. Germline V gene sequence: CDR1 SNHLY, CDR2 FYNNEI. Trimming pared 5 bases from V and 5 bases from J, leaving 12 bases between. The CDR3 spells CASSQVYENEKLFF. The CDR3 region has the DNA TGTGCCAGCAGTCAGGTGTACGAAAATGAAAAACTGTTTTTT.

The chain combines TRBV7-9 with TRBJ1-2, with D possibly matching TRBD1 (6 bases). V was clipped by 7 bases and J by 4 bases, with 19 bases between them. This CDR3 region has 15 residues. Germline CDR1 SEHNR, CDR2 FQNEAQ (reference sequence). The CDR3 reads CASTPSGTLVYGYTF. CDR3 sequence (DNA): TGTGCCAGCACCCCATCCGGGACATTGGTCTATGGCTACACCTTC.

The CDR3 here is CASSGDRGNSPLHF. The CDR3 nucleotides are TGTGCCAGCAGCGGGGACAGGGGTAATTCACCCCTCCACTTT. The J gene is TRBJ1-6, the V gene TRBV7-8; TRBD1 matches at 10 bases. The junction had 1 base not matched to a gene; V was cut back by 5 bases and J by 6 bases. This CDR3 spans 14 amino acids. Germline CDR1 and CDR2: SGHVS and FQNEAQ.

The V call is TRBV2, the J call TRBJ2-7; 7 bases agree with TRBD1. The CDR3 is 14 residues long. Per the germline V gene, CDR1 is SNHLY and CDR2 is FYNNEI. After removal of 7 bases from V and 12 bases from J, the junction contained 18 bases not matched to a gene. The CDR3: CASIKAAGQGVGYF. The CDR3 nucleotides read TGTGCCAGCATCAAGGCGGCAGGTCAGGGGGTAGGGTACTTC.

The J gene is TRBJ2-7, the V gene TRBV5-4, with D unclear. This CDR3 is 13 amino acids long. V lost 4 bases, J lost 3 bases, and 11 bases lay in between. The germline V gene encodes CDR1 SGHNT and CDR2 YYREEE (reference sequence). The CDR3 spells CASSPRPYYEQYF. DNA of the CDR3: TGTGCCAGCAGCCCGAGGCCGTACTACGAGCAGTACTTC.

The rearrangement joins TRBV28 to TRBJ1-1; no definite D call. CDR3 size: 15 residues. V dropped 1 base and J dropped 7 bases, with 16 bases sitting between them. Germline CDR1 MDHEN, CDR2 SYDVKM. The CDR3 protein is CASSLFGGQSIEAFF. CDR3 coding DNA: TGTGCCAGCAGTTTATTCGGCGGCCAGAGCATTGAAGCTTTCTTT.

CDR3 sequence reads: CASSLAGGSYEQYF. CDR3 DNA sequence: TGTGCCAGCAGCTTAGCGGGGGGGTCCTACGAGCAGTACTTC. The chain links TRBV7-2 to TRBJ2-7, with TRBD2 matching over 7 bases. V trimming: 0 bases; J trimming: 1 base; junction bases outside the gene matches: 0. Germline V gene lookup returns CDR1 SGHTA and CDR2 FQGNSA. This CDR3 spans 14 amino acids.

The chain employs TRBV19 and TRBJ2-7; possibly TRBD1 for D (6 bases). The CDR3 loop spans 13 amino acids. The germline V and J ends were trimmed by 6 bases and 0 bases, with 9 bases remaining between them. From germline, CDR1 is LNHDA and CDR2 SQIVND (reference sequence). CDR3 nucleotide sequence: TGTGCCAGTAGGCTGGGACACTCCTACGAGCAGTACTTC. Protein: CASRLGHSYEQYF.

This clone was seen only once. This rearrangement joins TRBV6-1 to TRBJ1-5; D is possibly TRBD1 (5 bases). V lost 4 bases to trimming and J lost 2 bases, with 15 bases between them. CDR3 size: 16 residues. Germline CDR1 is MNHNS and CDR2 is SASEGT. DNA of the CDR3: TGTGCCAGCAGTGCCACGCGGGGGGACGGCAATCAGCCCCAGCATTTT. Amino acids: CASSATRGDGNQPQHF.

The genes are TRBV7-2 and TRBJ2-6; unclear D gene. Per germline, CDR1 SGHTA and CDR2 FQGNSA. With 1 base removed from V and 2 bases from J, the gap between germline ends came to 12 bases. This CDR3 spans 17 amino acids. The CDR3 DNA follows: TGTGCCAGCAGCTTAGGAGTCGCACTACCTGGGGCCAACGTCCTGACTTTC. Protein: CASSLGVALPGANVLTF.

The rearrangement joins TRBV11-2 to TRBJ2-5, with 7 bases that match TRBD1. The J call may be faulty, since TRBJ2-7 better matches the DNA end. The CDR3 spans 14 residues. CDR1 is SGHAT, CDR2 FQNNGV, per germline. Written as DNA, the CDR3 is TGTGCCAGCAGACCCACAGGGGTCCCCTACGAGCAGTACTTC. Translated: CASRPTGVPYEQYF.

The J gene is TRBJ1-1, the V gene TRBV5-1; D possibly corresponds to TRBD1 (6 bases). V was clipped by 4 bases and J by 1 base, with 14 bases between them. From germline, CDR1 is SGHRS and CDR2 YFSETQ. The CDR3 is 15 amino acids. The CDR3 reads CASSRGGTPNTEAFF. The CDR3, as DNA: TGCGCCAGCAGCCGGGGAGGGACACCGAACACTGAAGCTTTCTTT.

The sample holds one count of this clone. The chain recombines TRBV5-1 with TRBJ2-7, with TRBD1 as a possible D gene (5 bases). Deletions cut 4 bases from V and 3 bases from J, with 8 bases between. Per the germline V gene, CDR1 is SGHRS and CDR2 is YFSETQ. The length of the CDR3 is 12 residues. The CDR3 sequence: CASSLGHYEQYF. The DNA of the CDR3 is TGCGCCAGCAGCCTGGGGCACTACGAGCAGTACTTC.

Notes on this clone: A read error is likely, as this CDR3 ends without the conserved phenylalanine or tryptophan. The chain joins TRBV6-1 to TRBJ1-2; D perhaps matches TRBD1 (5 bases). V lost 6 bases and J lost 8, with 16 bases in between. Germline lookup yields CDR1 MNHNS and CDR2 SASEGT. The CDR3 length is 13 residues. The CDR3 here is CASSPGHLGGYTL. CDR3 nucleotides: TGTGCCAGCAGCCCAGGACACCTAGGGGGCTACACCCTC.

As concerns this clone: The junction does not match germline at one end; this may be a read error. The same CDR3 is also encoded by other DNA sequences in this sample. The chain links TRBV6-6 to TRBJ2-1, with 7 bases that match TRBD2. Germline CDR1 reads MNHNY; CDR2 reads SVGAGI (reference sequence). The length of the CDR3 is 15 residues. The DNA for the CDR3 is TGTGCCAGCAGCTACTCGGGGGGCTCCTACAATGAGCAGTTCTTC. Its protein product is CASSYSGGSYNEQFF.

This sequence joins TRBV30 and TRBJ2-2; 7 bases match TRBD1. The CDR3 consists of 15 residues. V was clipped by 3 bases and J by 1 base; unmatched bases: 5. The germline gives CDR1 GTSNPN, CDR2 SVGIG (reference sequence). CDR3 in amino acids: CAWRGDRENTGELFF. CDR3 sequence (DNA): TGTGCCTGGAGGGGGGACAGAGAGAACACCGGGGAGCTGTTTTTT.